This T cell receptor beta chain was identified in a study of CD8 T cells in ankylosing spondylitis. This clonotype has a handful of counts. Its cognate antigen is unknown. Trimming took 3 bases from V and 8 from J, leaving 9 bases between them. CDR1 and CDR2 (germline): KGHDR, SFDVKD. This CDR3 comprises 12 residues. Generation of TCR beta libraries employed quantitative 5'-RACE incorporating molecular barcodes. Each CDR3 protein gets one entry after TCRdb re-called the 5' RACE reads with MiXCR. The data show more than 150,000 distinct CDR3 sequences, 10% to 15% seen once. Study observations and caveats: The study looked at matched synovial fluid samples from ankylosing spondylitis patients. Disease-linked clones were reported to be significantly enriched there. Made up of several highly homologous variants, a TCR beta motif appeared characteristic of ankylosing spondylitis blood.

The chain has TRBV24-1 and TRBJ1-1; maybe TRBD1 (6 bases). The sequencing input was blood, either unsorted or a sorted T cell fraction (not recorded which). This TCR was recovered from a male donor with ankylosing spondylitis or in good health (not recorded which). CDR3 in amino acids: CATSDLGGEAFF. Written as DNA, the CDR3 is TGTGCCACCAGTGATCTAGGGGGGGAAGCTTTCTTT.